These 25 T cell receptor beta chains came from one sample sequenced in a study of PD-1 blockade in classical Hodgkin lymphoma. Time point specified: newly diagnosed, previously untreated cHL patient sample. The method was immunoSEQ multiplex PCR; TCRdb's version includes in-frame clones alone and lacks a portion of them. The sample records about 21,000 clones, roughly 94% being singletons. The sample was peripheral blood mononuclear cells (PBMCs). These receptors were taken from a human donor with classical Hodgkin lymphoma.

V gene TRBV5-8 combines with J gene TRBJ2-7; D gene ambiguous. V shed 4 bases and J shed 3 bases, with 14 bases lying between them. Germline CDR1 is SGHTS and CDR2 is YDEGEE. There are 14 residues in the CDR3. DNA of the CDR3: TGTGCCAGCAGCGCCCCGACGGCGTACTACGAGCAGTACTTC. Translating gives CASSAPTAYYEQYF.

J is TRBJ2-5 and V is TRBV7-9; tentatively, D is TRBD1 or TRBD2 (6 bases each). The J call could be wrong; TRBJ2-7 is a better fit for the DNA end. The germline V gene encodes CDR1 SEHNR and CDR2 FQNEAQ (reference sequence). This CDR3 is built from 14 residues. The CDR3 reads CASSLGRGAYEQYF. The CDR3 nucleotides are TGTGCCAGCAGCTTAGGTAGGGGGGCCTACGAGCAGTACTTC.

The chain couples TRBV5-1 to TRBJ1-1; 9 positions match TRBD1. The CDR3 has 16 residues. From germline, CDR1 is SGHRS and CDR2 YFSETQ. V was pared by 2 bases and J by 6 bases, with 11 bases of the junction left unmatched. The CDR3 spells CASSFSPGTGRAEAFF. The CDR3 coding sequence is TGCGCCAGCAGCTTTAGCCCCGGGACAGGGAGGGCTGAAGCTTTCTTT.

The gene calls are TRBV2 and TRBJ1-5; TRBD1 matches 7 bases. Germline-derived CDR1 and CDR2 are SNHLY and FYNNEI. The length of the CDR3 is 18 residues. The ends lost 8 bases at V and 1 base at J; junction bases unmatched: 17. The CDR3 nucleotides are TGTGCCAGCGGTACAGGGGTGGCGGGACCCCCCAGCAATCAGCCCCAGCATTTT. Translated: CASGTGVAGPPSNQPQHF. Supplemented by reference TRBV2 and TRBJ1-5, the full variable domain reads EPEVTQTPSHQVTQMGQEVILRCVPISNHLYFYWYRQILGQKVEFLVSFYNNEISEKSEIFDDQFSVERPDGSNFTLKIRSTKLEDSAMYFCASGTGVAGPPSNQPQHFGDGTRLSIL.

The chain couples TRBV18 to TRBJ2-2; D gene unclear. The CDR3 consists of 16 residues. CDR1 is KGHSH and CDR2 is LQKENI in the germline V gene. Trimming removed 0 bases from V and 2 bases from J, with 10 bases in between. CDR3 nucleotide sequence: TGTGCCAGCTCACCACCGGGATTTATCAACACCGGGGAGCTGTTTTTT. This codes for CASSPPGFINTGELFF.

The gene calls are TRBV6-6 and TRBJ1-1; no reliable D call. The CDR3 has 13 residues. V gave up 6 bases and J gave up 0 bases, with 8 bases separating them. CDR1 MNHNY and CDR2 SVGAGI come from the germline V gene (reference sequence). The CDR3 bases are TGTGCCAGCAGCAGGCAAGTGAACACTGAAGCTTTCTTT. Encoded protein: CASSRQVNTEAFF.

This clone was seen only once. The chain uses TRBV4-3 and TRBJ2-7; D is undetermined. From germline, CDR1 is LGHNA and CDR2 YSLEER. The CDR3 extends over 14 amino acids. Trimming removed 0 bases from V and 1 base from J, with 7 bases in between. The CDR3 sequence is CASSQDRYSYEQYF. For the CDR3, the DNA is TGCGCCAGCAGCCAAGATCGATATTCCTACGAGCAGTACTTC.

The chain recombines TRBV28 with TRBJ1-5, with 9 bases matching TRBD1. The CDR3 covers 15 residues. From germline, CDR1 is MDHEN and CDR2 SYDVKM. J lost 4 bases, V lost 7 bases, and 8 bases had no gene match. CDR3 protein: CASINRDRVNQPQHF. Written as DNA, the CDR3 is TGTGCCAGCATTAACCGGGACAGGGTAAATCAGCCCCAGCATTTT.

The chain has TRBV28 and TRBJ1-5; D may be TRBD1 (6 bases). Germline V CDR1 and CDR2: MDHEN, SYDVKM. This CDR3 spans 15 amino acids. Trimming removed 11 bases at V and 3 bases at J, with 20 bases between. In nucleotides, the CDR3 is TGTGCCGCGCAGAGAAGGGACACATACAATCAGCCCCAGCATTTT. It translates to CAAQRRDTYNQPQHF.

This clone was recorded only once. The chain is built from TRBV7-8 and TRBJ2-1, with D uncertain. Germline V gene lookup returns CDR1 SGHVS and CDR2 FQNEAQ. This CDR3 is built from 14 residues. Trimming took 7 bases from V and 4 from J, leaving 14 bases between them. CDR3 amino acids: CASTDGSMYNEQFF. The CDR3 DNA sequence: TGTGCCAGCACGGACGGCTCCATGTACAATGAGCAGTTCTTC.

The CDR3 loop is CASSRGSQETQYF. CDR3 nucleotides: TGTGCCAGCAGCAGGGGGAGCCAAGAGACCCAGTACTTC. The chain couples TRBV11-2 to TRBJ2-5, with D tentatively TRBD1 (6 bases). Trimming cost V 5 bases and J 1 base, with 8 bases left between them. This CDR3 is 13 amino acids long. Germline CDR1 and CDR2: SGHAT and FQNNGV.

The chain employs TRBV19 and TRBJ2-5; 8 nucleotides align to TRBD1. The V segment lost 4 bases and the J segment 4 bases; nucleotides outside the gene matches: 11. Germline CDR1 and CDR2: LNHDA and SQIVND (reference sequence). The CDR3 extends over 16 amino acids. CDR3 sequence reads: CASSRTRGPGGETQYF. The CDR3 nucleotides read TGTGCCAGTAGTAGAACCAGGGGGCCGGGCGGAGAGACCCAGTACTTC.

This rearrangement joins TRBV28 to TRBJ1-4; TRBD1 aligns across 7 bases. CDR1 and CDR2 (germline): MDHEN, SYDVKM. The CDR3 runs 19 residues. V was pared by 6 bases and J by 5 bases, with 21 bases of the junction left unmatched. The DNA for the CDR3 is TGTGCCAGCAGCTCCCCCTCTCGACAGGGCCCCTTATCAAATGAAAAACTGTTTTTT. Its protein product is CASSSPSRQGPLSNEKLFF.

CDR3 sequence (DNA): TGTGCCAGCAGTGAAAGCTTAGGACAGGGGTGGTACGAGCAGTACTTC. Translating gives CASSESLGQGWYEQYF. The gene calls are TRBV2 and TRBJ2-7, with 9 bases identical to TRBD1. Losses at the gene ends were 2 bases for V and 4 bases for J; bases not matched to a gene: 9. The CDR3 consists of 16 residues. The germline V gene encodes CDR1 SNHLY and CDR2 FYNNEI.

The chain combines TRBV1 with TRBJ2-3. TRBV1 is described as a pseudogene. The CDR3 covers 12 residues. CDR3 loop: CTSTRNTDTQYF. CDR3 in DNA: TGCACCAGCACACGGAACACAGATACGCAGTATTTT.

The chain employs TRBV2 and TRBJ2-7; perhaps TRBD2 as D (5 bases). The CDR3 consists of 14 residues. V was shortened by 6 bases and J by 2 bases, with 14 bases between the two germline ends. The germline CDR1 and CDR2 sequences are SNHLY and FYNNEI. DNA for the CDR3: TGTGCCAGCAGAGTGGGAGCAGTTACCTACGAGCAGTACTTC. It specifies CASRVGAVTYEQYF.

The chain couples TRBV7-8 to TRBJ1-2, with D perhaps matching TRBD1 (5 bases). The CDR3 has 14 amino acids. V dropped 5 bases and J dropped 8 bases, with 18 bases sitting between them. Germline assignment: CDR1 SGHVS and CDR2 FQNEAQ. The CDR3 DNA reads as TGTGCCAGCAGCGCCTCCGGGACTATATCCGGCTACACCTTC. As protein: CASSASGTISGYTF.

The chain combines TRBV29-1 with TRBJ2-7, with D perhaps matching TRBD1 (5 bases). Trimming removed 4 bases at V and 2 bases at J, with 9 bases between. Per the germline V gene, CDR1 is SQVTM and CDR2 is ANQGSEA. The CDR3 has 12 amino acids. CDR3 region: CSVVAGTYEQYF. The CDR3 DNA reads as TGCAGCGTTGTCGCAGGGACCTACGAGCAGTACTTC.

The chain joins TRBV2 to TRBJ1-4; weak D call: TRBD1 (5 bases). Germline lookup yields CDR1 SNHLY and CDR2 FYNNEI. This CDR3 region has 14 residues. Trimming cost V 2 bases and J 7 bases, with 11 bases left between them. CDR3: CASSEWGRGEKLFF. Written as DNA, the CDR3 is TGTGCCAGCAGTGAATGGGGGAGAGGTGAAAAACTGTTTTTT.

V gene TRBV5-1 combines with J gene TRBJ2-7; no reliable D call. The CDR3 runs to 14 residues. V lost 2 bases and J 0 bases, leaving 9 bases between the germline ends. The germline V gene encodes CDR1 SGHRS and CDR2 YFSETQ. The CDR3 bases are TGCGCCAGCAGCTTCTCCGCTAACTCCTACGAGCAGTACTTC. Its translation: CASSFSANSYEQYF.

The chain recombines TRBV30 with TRBJ1-1, with TRBD1 as a possible D gene (6 bases). V was clipped by 5 bases and J by 11 bases, with 24 bases between them. The germline gives CDR1 GTSNPN, CDR2 SVGIG (reference sequence). The CDR3 runs to 14 residues. The CDR3 reads CAWGTRPGDSVAFF. In DNA, the CDR3 is TGTGCCTGGGGAACCCGTCCAGGGGACTCCGTGGCTTTCTTT.

This chain uses TRBV11-3 with TRBJ2-3; D might be TRBD2 (6 bases). The germline V and J ends were trimmed by 1 base and 3 bases, with 11 bases remaining between them. Germline values: CDR1 SGHNT, CDR2 YENEEA. CDR3 length: 15 amino acids. The CDR3: CASSLGTTLTDTQYF. The CDR3 nucleotides read TGTGCCAGCAGCTTAGGGACTACACTAACAGATACGCAGTATTTT.

The chain recombines TRBV6-5 with TRBJ1-1; D gene ambiguous. The CDR3 spans 12 residues. The V end was cut by 6 bases, the J end by 1 base, with 6 bases between. Germline CDR1 and CDR2: MNHEY and SVGAGI. CDR3 protein: CASSKKNTEAFF. The CDR3 nucleotides are TGTGCCAGCAGCAAGAAGAACACTGAAGCTTTCTTT.

The CDR3 loop reads CASSHPARDSYNEQFF. The DNA of the CDR3 is TGCGCCAGCAGCCACCCCGCCAGGGACTCCTACAATGAGCAGTTCTTC. This chain uses TRBV4-1 with TRBJ2-1; a weak D match, TRBD1 (5 bases). The length of the CDR3 is 16 residues. The V gene's germline CDR1 is MGHRA and CDR2 YSYEKL. Trimming removed 3 bases from V and 0 bases from J, with 12 bases in between.

The chain employs TRBV19 and TRBJ1-2; D is perhaps TRBD1 (6 bases). The CDR3 covers 15 residues. V lost 4 bases and J 2 bases, leaving 14 bases between the germline ends. CDR1 LNHDA and CDR2 SQIVND come from the germline V gene (reference sequence). The chain's CDR3 is CASSTWDITNYGYTF. For the CDR3, the DNA is TGTGCCAGTAGTACATGGGACATAACCAACTATGGCTACACCTTC.